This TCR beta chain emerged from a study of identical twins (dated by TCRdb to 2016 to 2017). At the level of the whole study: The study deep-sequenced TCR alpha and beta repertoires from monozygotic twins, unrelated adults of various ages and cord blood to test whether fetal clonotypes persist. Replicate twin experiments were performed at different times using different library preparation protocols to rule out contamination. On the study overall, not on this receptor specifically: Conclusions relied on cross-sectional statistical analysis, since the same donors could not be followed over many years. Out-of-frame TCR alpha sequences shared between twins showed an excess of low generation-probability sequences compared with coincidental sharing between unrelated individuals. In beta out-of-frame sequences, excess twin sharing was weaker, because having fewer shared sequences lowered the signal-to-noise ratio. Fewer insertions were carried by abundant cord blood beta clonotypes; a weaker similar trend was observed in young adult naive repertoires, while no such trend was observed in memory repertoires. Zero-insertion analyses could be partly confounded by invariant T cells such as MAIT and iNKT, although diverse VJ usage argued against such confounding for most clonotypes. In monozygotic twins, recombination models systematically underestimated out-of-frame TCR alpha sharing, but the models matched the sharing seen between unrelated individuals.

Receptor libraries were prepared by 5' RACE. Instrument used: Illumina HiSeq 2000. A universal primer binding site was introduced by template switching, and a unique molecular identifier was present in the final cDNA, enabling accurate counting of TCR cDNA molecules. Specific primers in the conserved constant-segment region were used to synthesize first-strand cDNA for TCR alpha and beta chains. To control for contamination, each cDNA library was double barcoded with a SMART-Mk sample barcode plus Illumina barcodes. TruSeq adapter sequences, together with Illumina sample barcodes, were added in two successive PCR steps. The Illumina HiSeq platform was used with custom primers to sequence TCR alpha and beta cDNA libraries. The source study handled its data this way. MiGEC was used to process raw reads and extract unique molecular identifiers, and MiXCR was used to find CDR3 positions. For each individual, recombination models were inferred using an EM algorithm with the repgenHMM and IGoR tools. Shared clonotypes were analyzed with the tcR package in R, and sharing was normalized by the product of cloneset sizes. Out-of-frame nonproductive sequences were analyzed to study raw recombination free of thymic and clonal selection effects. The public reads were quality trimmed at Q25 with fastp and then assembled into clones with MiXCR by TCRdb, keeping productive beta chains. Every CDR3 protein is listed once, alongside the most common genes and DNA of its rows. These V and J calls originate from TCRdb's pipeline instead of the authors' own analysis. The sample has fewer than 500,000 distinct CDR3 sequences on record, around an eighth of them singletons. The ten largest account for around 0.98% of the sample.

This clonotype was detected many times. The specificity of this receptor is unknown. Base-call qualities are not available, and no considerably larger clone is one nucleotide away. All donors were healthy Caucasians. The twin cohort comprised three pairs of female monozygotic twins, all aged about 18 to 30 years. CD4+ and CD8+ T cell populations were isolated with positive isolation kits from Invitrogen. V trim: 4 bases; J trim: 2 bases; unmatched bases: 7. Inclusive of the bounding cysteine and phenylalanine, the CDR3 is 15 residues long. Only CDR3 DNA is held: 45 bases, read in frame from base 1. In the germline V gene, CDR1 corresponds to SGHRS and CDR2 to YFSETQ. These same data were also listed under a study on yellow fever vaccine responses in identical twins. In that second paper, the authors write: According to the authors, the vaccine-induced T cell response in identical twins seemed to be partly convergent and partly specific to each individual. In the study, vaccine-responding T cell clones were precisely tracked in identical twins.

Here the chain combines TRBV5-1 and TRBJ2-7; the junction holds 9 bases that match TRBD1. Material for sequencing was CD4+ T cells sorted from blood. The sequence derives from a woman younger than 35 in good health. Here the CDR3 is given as CASSLQGARTYEQYF. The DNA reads TGCGCCAGCAGCCTACAGGGGGCAAGGACCTACGAGCAGTACTTC.